This T cell receptor beta chain was obtained from a study of shared clonotypes between healthy human individuals (dated by TCRdb to the early 2020s). Looking at the study overall: The cohort comprised a couple of women and three men aged 18 to 49 years. For each donor, CD4 naive and CD4 memory were each given three plates, CD8 naive was given two plates, and CD8 memory was given one plate. Blood TCR repertoires of five healthy adults were deeply sequenced to estimate repertoire size and the extent of clonotype sharing between individuals. Different laboratories and diverse techniques were used to prepare libraries and sequence TCR repertoires, to increase sequencing depth and limit assay-specific biases. Each donor's leukapheresis produced roughly between roughly 0.94 and 9.5 billion PBMCs. What the authors observed across the whole study: Based on pairwise subsampling, the degree of clonotype sharing among donors was expected to be affected by sequencing depth. Even with the large sequencing depth, rarefaction of the sorted-subset datasets indicated that sequencing was incomplete. About 5% of naive CD4, around 3.5% of naive CD8, approximately 2% of memory CD4, and approximately 0.4% of memory CD8 clonotypes were shared across a handful of donors. The genetic and exposure-history diversity represented was limited by the small number of donors. Sampling was limited to blood, and TCR repertoires in tissue likely differ from TCR repertoires in blood. Clonotypes shared by all four sorted-subset donors showed higher generation probabilities than non-shared clonotypes. Estimated clonotype richness was generally larger for naive than for memory subsets.

CDR1 GTSNPN and CDR2 SVGIG are derived from the germline V gene (reference sequence). Trimming removed 1 base from V and 7 bases from J, leaving 7 bases between the germline ends. Inclusive of the bounding cysteine and phenylalanine, the CDR3 is 12 residues long. Only the CDR3 region is kept as DNA, spanning 36 bases read in frame from base 1. Using the deep immunoSEQ assay, multiplex PCR amplified TCR CDR3 regions from genomic DNA. Extracted genomic DNA from each cell subset was distributed evenly across all wells of several immunoSEQ 96-well plates, and each plate was treated as a replicate. For sorted subsets, approximately 190 ng genomic DNA, equal to some 30,000 T cell genomes, was loaded into each replicate PCR. Purified libraries were measured with a Qubit 3.0 fluorometer, size-checked on a Bioanalyzer 2100, and measured again with the KAPA Library Quantification kit. Every immunoSEQ 96-well plate was sequenced on a dedicated single-read 150-cycle Illumina NextSeq 550 flow cell. In the original analysis: The immunoSEQ output contained only junctional sequences without quality scores, so filtering could not match that applied to full-length reads. Sequences were annotated with PyIR, a Python wrapper for IgBLAST v1.9, using IMGT germline references to assign V/J genes and CDR3. Reads were removed for weak V/J assignments (E-value above 1e-6), missing CDR3, stop codons, out-of-frame junctions, or ambiguous translated residues. V3J clonotypes were defined by identical inferred V gene, J gene, and CDR3 amino acid sequence. Percentage overlap between repertoires was calculated by dividing the number of shared unique clonotypes by the size of the smaller repertoire. Richness of each repertoire was evaluated using RTK rarefaction, the Chao1 estimator, and Recon v2.1 estimates of unobserved clonotypes. OLGA was used to compute generation probabilities for all TCRbeta clonotypes that the gDNA method yielded from a few donors. Not all clones reach the TCRdb copy of this immuneACCESS table, which keeps in-frame sequences only. Checked studies attribute under half of the gap to unresolved V genes and leave the rest unexplained. Clone size and V and J calls were adopted from that table, with D and trimming inferred from the DNA. For this sample there are approximately 530,000 clones; approximately 95% appear just once. Approximately 0.06% of the sample is held by the ten biggest clonotypes.

The donors were healthy, HIV-negative adults who had no recently reported acute infections or vaccinations. Every donor was a Caucasian adult residing in Nashville, Tennessee, USA. CD4+ T cells were enriched by magnetic negative selection, after which naive cells were positively selected on CD45RA and the negative fraction was taken as the memory subset. Blood was collected by leukapheresis, and PBMCs were isolated by Ficoll-Histopaque density gradient centrifugation and then cryopreserved in liquid nitrogen vapor phase. Analytical flow cytometry was used to check the purity and quantity of every magnetically sorted T cell population. From each sorted fraction, genomic DNA was isolated and quantified by UV absorbance on a Nanodrop 2000c. Concerning this clone: Its antigen target is currently unknown. Base qualities are missing; no much larger clone stands one base away.

The source material was naive CD4+ T cells sorted from blood. The sample's cell subset or site label, in plain terms: CD45RA+ positively selected. The V and J segments used are TRBV30 and TRBJ1-4; the D gene cannot be resolved reliably. The source of this sequence is a woman aged 30 to 39 in good health. The sequenced DNA is TGTGCCTGGAGTGAGGCCGGTGAAAAACTGTTTTTT. Translated, this gives CAWSEAGEKLFF.